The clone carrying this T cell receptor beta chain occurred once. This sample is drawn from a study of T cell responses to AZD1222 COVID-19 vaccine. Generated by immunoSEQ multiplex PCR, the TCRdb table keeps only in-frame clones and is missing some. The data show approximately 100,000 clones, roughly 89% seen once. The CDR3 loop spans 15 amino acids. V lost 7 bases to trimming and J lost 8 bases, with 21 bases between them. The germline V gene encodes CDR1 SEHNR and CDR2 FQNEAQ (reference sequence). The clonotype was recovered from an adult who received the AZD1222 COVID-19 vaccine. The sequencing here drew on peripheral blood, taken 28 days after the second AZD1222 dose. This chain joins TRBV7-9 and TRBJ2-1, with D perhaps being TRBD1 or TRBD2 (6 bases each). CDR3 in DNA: TGTGCCAGCACCATGTTGGGGGGCCTTGGGGATGAGCAGTTCTTC. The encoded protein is CASTMLGGLGDEQFF.